This TCR beta chain was obtained from a study of blood T cells in healthy people across ages. Study results and caveats: PBMCs were not sorted, which prevented a conclusive comparison of naive versus antigen-experienced cells.

Healthy individuals of Caucasian origin from Russia, aged about 6 to 95, served as donors. A J-beta primer mix and a sample-barcoded 5' primer were used in a second PCR of roughly 6 to 12 cycles. TCRdb reanalysed the 5' RACE reads using MiXCR and keeps one entry per CDR3 protein. The sample carries approximately 760,000 distinct CDR3 sequences, about 25% recorded once. V dropped 4 bases and J dropped 1 base, with 18 bases sitting between them. The germline CDR1 and CDR2 sequences are SGHRS and YFSETQ. The CDR3 has 16 residues. In its sample, this clonotype was seen a few times. The antigen remains unidentified. The sample was also reused in another study, on T cells of mothers and their children.

The rearrangement joins TRBV5-1 to TRBJ2-7; possibly TRBD1 or TRBD2 for D (5 bases each). Sample: blood. This sequence was found in a boy aged 5-17 years in good health. CDR3 DNA sequence: TGCGCCAGCAGCCTTGCGAGGGACGGATTTTCCTACGAGCAGTACTTC. This codes for CASSLARDGFSYEQYF.